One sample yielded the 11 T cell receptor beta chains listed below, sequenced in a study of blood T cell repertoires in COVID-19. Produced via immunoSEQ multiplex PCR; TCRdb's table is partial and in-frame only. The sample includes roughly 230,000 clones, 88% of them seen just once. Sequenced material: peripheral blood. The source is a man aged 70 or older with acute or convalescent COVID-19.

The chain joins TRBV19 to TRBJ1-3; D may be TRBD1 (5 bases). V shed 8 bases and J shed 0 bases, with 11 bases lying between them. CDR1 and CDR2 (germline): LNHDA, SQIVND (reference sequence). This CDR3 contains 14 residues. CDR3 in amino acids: CASSTVSSGNTIYF. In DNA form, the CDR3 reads TGTGCCAGTTCGACAGTTAGCTCTGGAAACACCATATATTTT.

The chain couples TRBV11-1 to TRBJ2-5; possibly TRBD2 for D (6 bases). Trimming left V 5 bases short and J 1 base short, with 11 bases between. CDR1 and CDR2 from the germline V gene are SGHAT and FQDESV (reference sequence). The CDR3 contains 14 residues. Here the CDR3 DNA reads TGTGCCAGCAGCAGGGCGGGGCTCCAAGAGACCCAGTACTTC. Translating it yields CASSRAGLQETQYF. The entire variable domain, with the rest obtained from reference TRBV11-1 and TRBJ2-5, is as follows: EAEVAQSPRYKITEKSQAVAFWCDPISGHATLYWYRQILGQGPELLVQFQDESVVDDSQLPKDRFSAERLKGVDSTLKIQPAELGDSAMYLCASSRAGLQETQYFGPGTRLLVL.

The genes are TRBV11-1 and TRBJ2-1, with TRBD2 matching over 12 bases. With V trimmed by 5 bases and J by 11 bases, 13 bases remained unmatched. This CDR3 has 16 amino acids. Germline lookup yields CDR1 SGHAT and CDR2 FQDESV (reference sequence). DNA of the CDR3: TGTGCCAGCAGCCGACTAGCGGGAGCCCGGGGAACTCAGCAGTTCTTC. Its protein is CASSRLAGARGTQQFF.

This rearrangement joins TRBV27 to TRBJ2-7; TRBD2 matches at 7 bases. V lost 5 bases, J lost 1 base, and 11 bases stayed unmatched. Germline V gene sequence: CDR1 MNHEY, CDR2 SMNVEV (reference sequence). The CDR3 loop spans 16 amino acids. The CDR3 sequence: CASSTLGLAESYEQYF. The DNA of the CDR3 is TGTGCCAGCAGTACCCTAGGGCTAGCGGAATCCTACGAGCAGTACTTC.

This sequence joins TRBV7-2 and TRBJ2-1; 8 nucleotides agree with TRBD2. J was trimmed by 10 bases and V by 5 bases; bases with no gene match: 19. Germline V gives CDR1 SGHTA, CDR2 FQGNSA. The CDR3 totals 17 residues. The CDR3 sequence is CASSLEWTSIIFKEQFF. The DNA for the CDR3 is TGTGCCAGCAGCCTAGAATGGACTAGCATTATTTTCAAGGAGCAGTTCTTC.

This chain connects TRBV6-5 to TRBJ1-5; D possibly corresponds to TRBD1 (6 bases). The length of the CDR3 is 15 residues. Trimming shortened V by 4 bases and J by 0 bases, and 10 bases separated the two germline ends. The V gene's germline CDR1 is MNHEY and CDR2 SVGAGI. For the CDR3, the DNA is TGTGCCAGCAGTTTACAGGGTAATAGCAATCAGCCCCAGCATTTT. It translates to CASSLQGNSNQPQHF.

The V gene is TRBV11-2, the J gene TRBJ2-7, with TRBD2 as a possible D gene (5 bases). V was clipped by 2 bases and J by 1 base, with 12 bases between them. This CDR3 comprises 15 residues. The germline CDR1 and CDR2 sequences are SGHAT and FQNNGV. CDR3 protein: CASSLSGQVSYEQYF. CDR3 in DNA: TGTGCCAGCAGCTTAAGCGGTCAGGTGTCCTACGAGCAGTACTTC.

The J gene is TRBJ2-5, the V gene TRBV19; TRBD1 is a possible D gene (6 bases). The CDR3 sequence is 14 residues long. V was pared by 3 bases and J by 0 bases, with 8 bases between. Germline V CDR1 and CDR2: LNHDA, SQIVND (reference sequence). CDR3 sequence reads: CASSIGTNQETQYF. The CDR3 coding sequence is TGTGCCAGTAGTATCGGGACAAACCAAGAGACCCAGTACTTC.

CDR3: CASSLGTSGSYNEQFF. The CDR3 nucleotides are TGTGCCAGCAGCTTAGGGACTAGCGGTTCCTACAATGAGCAGTTCTTC. This rearrangement joins TRBV13 to TRBJ2-1; 9 bases align to TRBD2. Germline V CDR1 and CDR2: PRHDT, FYEKMQ (reference sequence). The CDR3 is 16 residues long. V shed 0 bases, J shed 1 base, and the junction held 1 base outside the gene matches.

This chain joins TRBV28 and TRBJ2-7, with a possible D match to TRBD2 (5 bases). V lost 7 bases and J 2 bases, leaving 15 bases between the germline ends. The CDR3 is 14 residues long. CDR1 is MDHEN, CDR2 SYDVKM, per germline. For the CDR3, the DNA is TGTGCCAGCAAACGTTCCTCGGGGACCTACGAGCAGTACTTC. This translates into CASKRSSGTYEQYF.

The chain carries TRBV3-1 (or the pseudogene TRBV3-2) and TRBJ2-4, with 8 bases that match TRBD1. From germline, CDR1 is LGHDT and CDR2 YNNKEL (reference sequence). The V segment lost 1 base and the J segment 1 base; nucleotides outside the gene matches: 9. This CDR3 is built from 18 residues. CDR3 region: CASSQVTGGRSAKNIQYF. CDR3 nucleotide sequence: TGTGCCAGCAGCCAAGTCACAGGGGGGCGCTCGGCCAAAAACATTCAGTACTTC.